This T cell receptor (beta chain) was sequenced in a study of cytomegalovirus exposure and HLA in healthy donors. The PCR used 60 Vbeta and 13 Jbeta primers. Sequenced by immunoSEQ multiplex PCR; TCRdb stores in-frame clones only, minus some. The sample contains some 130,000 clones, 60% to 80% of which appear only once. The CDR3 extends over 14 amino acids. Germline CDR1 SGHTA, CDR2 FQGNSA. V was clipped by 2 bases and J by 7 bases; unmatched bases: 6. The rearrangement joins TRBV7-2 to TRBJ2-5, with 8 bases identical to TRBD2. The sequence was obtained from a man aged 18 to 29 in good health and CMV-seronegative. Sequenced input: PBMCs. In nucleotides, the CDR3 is TGTGCCAGCAGCTTAACCGGGACTAGTAGGACCCAGTACTTC. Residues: CASSLTGTSRTQYF.